The sequence of this T cell receptor (beta chain) was determined in a study of T cell clones after liver transplantation. Generated by immunoSEQ multiplex PCR, the TCRdb table keeps only in-frame clones and is missing some. The sample has approximately 75,000 clones; 75% to 90% are singletons. This clone occurred once. V lost 3 bases, J lost 6 bases, and 18 bases lay in between. Germline V gene sequence: CDR1 MDHEN, CDR2 SYDVKM. The CDR3 length is 16 residues. V is TRBV28 and J is TRBJ1-5; perhaps TRBD1 as D (6 bases). Here the sequenced sample was CD4+ T cells from blood, taken 12 months after liver transplant. The sequence came from a human patient who received a liver transplant. Some T cells could come from the graft donor. The CDR3 DNA is TGTGCCAGCAGTTTGGGGGGGAGGGGGAGTTTTCAGCCCCAGCATTTT. It translates to CASSLGGRGSFQPQHF.